The clone carrying this T cell receptor (beta chain) was recorded once. In the original analysis: For nucleated cells, counts were estimated from reference gene primer amplification. Profiled with immunoSEQ multiplex PCR; TCRdb holds only in-frame clones, not every one. That table supplies the V and J calls and clone size; D and trimming were determined from the DNA. This sample carries 150,000 to 200,000 clones, roughly 84% of them seen once, and the ten largest clones take around 13%. This entry belongs to a study of blood T cell repertoires in COVID-19. Turning to the study itself: Acute-phase and convalescent COVID-19 samples originated in the United States, Italy and Spain. Sources were T cells, B-cell-depleted T cells, or PBMCs; the material itself was cDNA or gDNA.

J was trimmed by 1 base and V by 4 bases; bases with no gene match: 3. Germline CDR1 reads SGHNT; CDR2 reads YYREEE (reference sequence). There are 15 residues in the CDR3. Followed longitudinally, the Seattle patients had been enrolled during active infection. The sequence came from a woman in her seventies with COVID-19, enrolled during active disease. Sequenced input: peripheral blood. The chain is built from TRBV5-4 and TRBJ2-3; 10 nucleotides line up with TRBD1. CDR3 in amino acids: CASSLGQGGTDTQYF. Written as DNA, the CDR3 is TGTGCCAGCAGCCTCGGACAGGGGGGCACAGATACGCAGTATTTT.